The source of this TCR beta chain is a study of OX40 agonist ivuxolimab in advanced cancers. Study context: Patients were dosed with the agonistic anti-OX40 (CD134) antibody ivuxolimab. Partial responses were achieved by three patients, of whom one had hepatocellular carcinoma and two had cutaneous melanoma. Participants, 70% to 90% male, averaged roughly 60 years of age, ranging from roughly 23 to 90.

Notes on the study in general: Among patients with partial responses at 0.1-3.0 mg/kg, clonal expansion was among the lowest.

Profiled with immunoSEQ multiplex PCR; TCRdb holds only in-frame clones, not every one. The sample includes some 83,000 clones, 75% to 95% of them seen just once. Concerning this clone itself: The antigen remains undetermined.

This CDR3 contains 18 residues. V shed 0 bases, J shed 2 bases, and the junction held 10 bases outside the gene matches. Germline loops: CDR1 SGDLS, CDR2 YYNGEE. The sequenced sample was CD4+ or CD8+ T cells sorted from blood, obtained in a trial of the OX40 agonist ivuxolimab. The sequence derives from an adult with an advanced solid tumor such as melanoma, head and neck, liver or kidney cancer. The J gene is TRBJ1-3, the V gene TRBV9; 8 nucleotides align to TRBD1. Here the CDR3 reads CASSVAGQGITAGNTIYF. As DNA, the CDR3 is TGTGCCAGCAGCGTAGCTGGACAGGGAATAACTGCTGGAAACACCATATATTTT.